This TCR beta chain was sequenced in a study of Ad26.COV2.S vaccination and SARS-CoV-2 variants. Some clones are missing from TCRdb's copy, which holds only in-frame ones; the method was immunoSEQ multiplex PCR. The profile covers about 450,000 clones, with 75% to 90% appearing a single time and just over 2.5% taken by the ten largest. The CDR3 totals 14 residues. Germline loops: CDR1 SGHTA, CDR2 FQGNSA. With 5 bases removed from V and 7 bases from J, the gap between germline ends came to 17 bases. The treatment: about 20 received Ad26.COV2.S at low or high dose, single or two shots; roughly 5 received placebo; per-sample allocation not given. Specimen acquisition occurred on day 63 following the initial vaccine or placebo injection. Wuhan-strain spike was delivered by a replication-incompetent Ad26 vector.

The source was peripheral blood, collected in a trial of Ad26.COV2.S vaccine versus placebo. The source of this sequence is a person between 18 and 65 years old who received the Ad26.COV2.S COVID-19 vaccine or a placebo. This chain uses TRBV7-2 with TRBJ1-1; D perhaps matches TRBD1 (5 bases). For the CDR3, the DNA is TGTGCCAGCAGCGCCCAGCCAGGGAGCTATGAAGCTTTCTTT. This translates into CASSAQPGSYEAFF.